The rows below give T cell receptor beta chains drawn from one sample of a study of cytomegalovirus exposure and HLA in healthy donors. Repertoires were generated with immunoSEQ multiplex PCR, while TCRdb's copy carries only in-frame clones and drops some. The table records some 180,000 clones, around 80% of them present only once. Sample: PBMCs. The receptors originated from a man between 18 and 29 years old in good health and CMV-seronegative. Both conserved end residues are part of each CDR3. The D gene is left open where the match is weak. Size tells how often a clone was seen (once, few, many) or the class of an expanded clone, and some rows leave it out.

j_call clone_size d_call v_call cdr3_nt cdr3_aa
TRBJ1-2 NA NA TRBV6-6 TGTGCCAGCAGTTACTCGAAGGAGGGTCTCGAAGCCTTC CASSYSKEGLEAF
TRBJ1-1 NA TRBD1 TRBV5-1 TGCGCCAGCAGCTCCCAACCTCCGGGACAGGGTTTGGGCACTGAAGCTTTCTTT CASSSQPPGQGLGTEAFF
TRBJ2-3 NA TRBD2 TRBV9 TGTGCCAGCAGCACGGGGGGGCAGCCCACAGATACGCAGTATTTT CASSTGGQPTDTQYF
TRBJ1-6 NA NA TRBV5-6 TGTGCCAGTACAGGGCTGGGGTCACCCCTCCACTTT CASTGLGSPLHF
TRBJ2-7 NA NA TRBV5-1 TGCGCCAGCAGCTTGGCCGGGAAGGGATCCAACGAGCAGTACTTC CASSLAGKGSNEQYF
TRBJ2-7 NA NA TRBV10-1 TGCGCCAGCAGTGAGACAGGGAGAGCCTACGAGCAGTACTTC CASSETGRAYEQYF
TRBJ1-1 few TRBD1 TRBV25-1 TGTGCCAGCAGGCAGCCGGGACAGGGATTGAACACTGAAGCTTTCTTT CASRQPGQGLNTEAFF
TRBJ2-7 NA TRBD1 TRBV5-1 TGCGCCAGCAGCACACCGGGACAGGGGGACGAGCAGTACTTC CASSTPGQGDEQYF
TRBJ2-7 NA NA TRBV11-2 TGTGCCAGCACCCCCGGACAGACATTCTACGAGCAGTACTTC CASTPGQTFYEQYF
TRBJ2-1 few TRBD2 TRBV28 TGTGCCAGTGTGGCGGGAGGGACTTACAATGAGCAGTTCTTC CASVAGGTYNEQFF
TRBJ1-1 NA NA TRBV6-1 TGTGCCAGCAGTGAAGCGCCTGGAGGGTTGTACACTGAAGCTTTCTTT CASSEAPGGLYTEAFF
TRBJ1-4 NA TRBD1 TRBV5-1 TGCGCCAGCAGCTTGACGTCAGGGGGGATTGAAAAACTGTTTTTT CASSLTSGGIEKLFF
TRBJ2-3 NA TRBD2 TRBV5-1 TGCGCCAGCAGCTTGAGGGGACTAGCGGGAACCGATACGCAGTATTTT CASSLRGLAGTDTQYF
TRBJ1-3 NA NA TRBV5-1 TGCGCCAGCAGCTTGGCTATGACAGGCTCTGGAAACACCATATATTTT CASSLAMTGSGNTIYF
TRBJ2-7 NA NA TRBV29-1 TGCAGCGTTGACTCGGGCTACGAGCAGTACTTC CSVDSGYEQYF
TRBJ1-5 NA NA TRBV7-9 TGTGCCAGCAGCACGGACAGTAGCAATCAGCCCCAGCATTTT CASSTDSSNQPQHF